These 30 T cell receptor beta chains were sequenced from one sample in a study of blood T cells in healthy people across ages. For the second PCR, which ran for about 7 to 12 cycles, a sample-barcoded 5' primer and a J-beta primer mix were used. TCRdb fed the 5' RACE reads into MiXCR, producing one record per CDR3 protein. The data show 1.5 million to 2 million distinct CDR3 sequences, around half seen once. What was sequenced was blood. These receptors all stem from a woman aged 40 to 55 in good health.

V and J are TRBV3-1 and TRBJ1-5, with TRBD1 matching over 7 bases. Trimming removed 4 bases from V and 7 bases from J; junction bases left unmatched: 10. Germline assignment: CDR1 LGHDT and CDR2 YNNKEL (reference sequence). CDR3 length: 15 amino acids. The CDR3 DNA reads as TGTGCCAGCAGCCTTGGGACAGATCCGACCCAGCCCCAGCATTTT. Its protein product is CASSLGTDPTQPQHF.

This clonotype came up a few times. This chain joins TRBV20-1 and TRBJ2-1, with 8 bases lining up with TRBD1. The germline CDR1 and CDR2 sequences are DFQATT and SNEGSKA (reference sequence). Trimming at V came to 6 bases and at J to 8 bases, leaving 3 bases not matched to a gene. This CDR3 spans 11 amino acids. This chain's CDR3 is CSARQGYEQFF. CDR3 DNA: TGCAGTGCCCGACAGGGGTATGAGCAGTTCTTC.

CDR3: CASSLARTSMGEQYF. The CDR3 nucleotides read TGCGCCAGCAGCTTGGCCCGGACTAGCATGGGCGAGCAGTACTTC. This chain joins TRBV5-1 and TRBJ2-7; 8 nucleotides match TRBD2. Losses at the gene ends were 0 bases for V and 6 bases for J; bases not matched to a gene: 8. Germline V gene data show CDR1 as SGHRS and CDR2 as YFSETQ. The CDR3 has 15 amino acids.

CDR3 protein: CSAREGLAVRSTDTQYF. DNA of the CDR3: TGCAGTGCTAGAGAGGGACTAGCGGTAAGATCCACAGATACGCAGTATTTT. J is TRBJ2-3 and V is TRBV20-1; 11 nucleotides match TRBD2. CDR1 and CDR2 (germline): DFQATT, SNEGSKA (reference sequence). The CDR3 runs 17 residues. Trimming cost V 0 bases and J 2 bases; bases outside gene matches: 7.

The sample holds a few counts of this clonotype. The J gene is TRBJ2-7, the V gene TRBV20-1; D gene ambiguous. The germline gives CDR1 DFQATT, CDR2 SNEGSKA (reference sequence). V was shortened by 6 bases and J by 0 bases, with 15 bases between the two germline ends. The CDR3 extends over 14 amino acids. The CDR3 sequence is CSAENPGFSYEQYF. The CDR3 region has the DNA TGCAGTGCAGAAAACCCAGGTTTCTCCTACGAGCAGTACTTC.

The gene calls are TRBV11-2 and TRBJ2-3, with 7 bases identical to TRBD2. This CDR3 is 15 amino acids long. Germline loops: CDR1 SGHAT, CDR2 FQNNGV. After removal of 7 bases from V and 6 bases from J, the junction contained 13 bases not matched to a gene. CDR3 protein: CASIDFGRAGDTQYF. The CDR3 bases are TGTGCCAGCATCGATTTTGGCAGAGCGGGGGATACGCAGTATTTT.

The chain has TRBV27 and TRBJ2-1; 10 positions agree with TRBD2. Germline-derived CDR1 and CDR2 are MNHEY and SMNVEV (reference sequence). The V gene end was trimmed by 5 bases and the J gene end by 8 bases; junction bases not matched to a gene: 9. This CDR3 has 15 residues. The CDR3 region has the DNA TGTGCCAGCAGTCAAGCGGGGGGGAGCGGTCATGAGCAGTTCTTC. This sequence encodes CASSQAGGSGHEQFF.

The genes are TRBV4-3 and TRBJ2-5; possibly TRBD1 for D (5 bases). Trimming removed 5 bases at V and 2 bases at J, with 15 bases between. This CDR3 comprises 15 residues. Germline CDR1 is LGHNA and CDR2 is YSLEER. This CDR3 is CASSRRLGAQETQYF. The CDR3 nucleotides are TGCGCCAGCAGCAGACGGCTAGGGGCACAAGAGACCCAGTACTTC.

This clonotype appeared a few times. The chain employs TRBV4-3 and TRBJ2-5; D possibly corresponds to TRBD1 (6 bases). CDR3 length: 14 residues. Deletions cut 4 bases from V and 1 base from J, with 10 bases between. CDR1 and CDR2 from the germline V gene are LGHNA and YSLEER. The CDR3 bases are TGCGCCAGCAGCCGGGGGCCTCCCCAAGAGACCCAGTACTTC. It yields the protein CASSRGPPQETQYF.

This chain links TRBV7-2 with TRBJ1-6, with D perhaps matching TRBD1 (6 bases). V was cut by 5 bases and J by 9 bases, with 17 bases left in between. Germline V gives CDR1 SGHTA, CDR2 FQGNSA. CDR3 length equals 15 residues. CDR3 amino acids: CASSPGGAGGSPLHF. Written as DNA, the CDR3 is TGTGCCAGCAGCCCCGGGGGGGCGGGGGGTTCACCCCTCCACTTT.

The CDR3 reads CASSYRDANQPQHF. Written as DNA, the CDR3 is TGTGCCAGCAGTTACCGTGATGCTAATCAGCCCCAGCATTTT. V gene TRBV6-5 combines with J gene TRBJ1-5; D is uncertain. The V gene's germline CDR1 is MNHEY and CDR2 SVGAGI. Trimming removed 2 bases at V and 4 bases at J, with 9 bases between. This CDR3 spans 14 amino acids.

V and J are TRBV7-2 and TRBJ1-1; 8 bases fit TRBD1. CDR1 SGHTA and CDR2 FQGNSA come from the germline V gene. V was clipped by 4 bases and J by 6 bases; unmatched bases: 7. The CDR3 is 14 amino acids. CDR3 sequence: CASSSRQGSPEAFF. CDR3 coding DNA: TGTGCCAGCAGCTCAAGACAGGGGAGCCCTGAAGCTTTCTTT.

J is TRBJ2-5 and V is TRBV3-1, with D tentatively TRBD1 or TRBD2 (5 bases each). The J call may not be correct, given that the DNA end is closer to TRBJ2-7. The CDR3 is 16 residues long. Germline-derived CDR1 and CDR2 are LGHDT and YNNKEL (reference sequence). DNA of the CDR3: TGTGCCAGCAGCCCTTGGGAGACAGCGAAAATGTACGAGCAGTACTTC. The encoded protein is CASSPWETAKMYEQYF.

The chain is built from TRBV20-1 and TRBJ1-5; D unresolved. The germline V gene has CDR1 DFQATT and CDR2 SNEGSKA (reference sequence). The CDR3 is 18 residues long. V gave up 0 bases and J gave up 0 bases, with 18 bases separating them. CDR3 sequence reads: CSARDPTRTPYSNQPQHF. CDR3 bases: TGCAGTGCTAGAGACCCTACCCGGACGCCATATAGCAATCAGCCCCAGCATTTT.

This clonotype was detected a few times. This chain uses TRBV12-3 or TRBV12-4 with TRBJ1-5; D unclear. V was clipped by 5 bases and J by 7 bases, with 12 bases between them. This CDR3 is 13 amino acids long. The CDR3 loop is CASSSLGSQPQHF. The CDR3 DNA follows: TGTGCCAGCAGTAGCCTCGGGTCGCAGCCCCAGCATTTT.

The CDR3 is CASKWGSGYEQYF. The CDR3, as DNA: TGCGCCAGCAAGTGGGGCAGTGGCTACGAGCAGTACTTC. The chain is built from TRBV5-1 and TRBJ2-7, with D possibly being TRBD1 (5 bases). Germline CDR1 and CDR2: SGHRS and YFSETQ. This CDR3 region has 13 residues. Trimming cost V 6 bases and J 3 bases, with 13 bases left between them.

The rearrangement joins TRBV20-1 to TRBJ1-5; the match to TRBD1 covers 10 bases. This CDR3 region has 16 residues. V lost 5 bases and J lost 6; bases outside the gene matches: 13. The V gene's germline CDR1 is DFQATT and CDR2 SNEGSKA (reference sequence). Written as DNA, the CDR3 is TGCAGTGCTCTTCCTGGGGACAGGGGCCCCGGTCAGCCCCAGCATTTT. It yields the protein CSALPGDRGPGQPQHF.

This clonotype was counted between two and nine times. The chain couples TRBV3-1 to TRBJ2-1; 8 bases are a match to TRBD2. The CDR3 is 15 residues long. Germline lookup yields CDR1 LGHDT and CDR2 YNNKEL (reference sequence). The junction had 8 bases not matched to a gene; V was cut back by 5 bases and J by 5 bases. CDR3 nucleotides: TGTGCCAGCAGCTCGATAGCGGGGTCTCACAATGAGCAGTTCTTC. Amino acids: CASSSIAGSHNEQFF.

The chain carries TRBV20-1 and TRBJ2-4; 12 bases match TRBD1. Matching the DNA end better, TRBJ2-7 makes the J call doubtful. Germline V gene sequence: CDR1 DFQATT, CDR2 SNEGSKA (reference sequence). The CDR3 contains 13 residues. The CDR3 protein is CSAAGTGGSEQYF. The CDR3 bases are TGCAGTGCTGCCGGGACAGGGGGCTCCGAGCAGTACTTC.

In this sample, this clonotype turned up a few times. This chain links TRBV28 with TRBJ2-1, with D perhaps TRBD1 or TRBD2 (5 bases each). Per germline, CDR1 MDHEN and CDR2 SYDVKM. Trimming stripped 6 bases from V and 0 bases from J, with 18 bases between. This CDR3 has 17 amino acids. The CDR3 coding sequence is TGTGCCAGCAGCCCTGGGACGGGGTTAGCCTCCTACAATGAGCAGTTCTTC. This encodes CASSPGTGLASYNEQFF.

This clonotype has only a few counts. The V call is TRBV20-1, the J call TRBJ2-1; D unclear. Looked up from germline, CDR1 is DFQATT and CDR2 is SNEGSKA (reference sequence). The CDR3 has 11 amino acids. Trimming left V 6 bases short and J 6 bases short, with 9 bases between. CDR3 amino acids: CSATLSNEQFF. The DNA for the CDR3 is TGCAGTGCCACATTAAGCAATGAGCAGTTCTTC.

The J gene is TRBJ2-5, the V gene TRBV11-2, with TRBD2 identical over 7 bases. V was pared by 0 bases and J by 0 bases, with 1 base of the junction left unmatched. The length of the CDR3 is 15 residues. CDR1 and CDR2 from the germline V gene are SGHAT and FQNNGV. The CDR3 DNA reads TGTGCCAGCAGCTTAGAAGCGGGGAACCAAGAGACCCAGTACTTC. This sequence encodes CASSLEAGNQETQYF.

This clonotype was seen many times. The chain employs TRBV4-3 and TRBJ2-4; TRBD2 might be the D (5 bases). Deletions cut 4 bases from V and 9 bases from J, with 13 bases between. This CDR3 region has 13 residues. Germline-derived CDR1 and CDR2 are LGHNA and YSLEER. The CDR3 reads CASSPRQGGIQYF. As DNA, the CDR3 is TGCGCCAGCAGCCCCCGACAAGGAGGCATTCAGTACTTC.

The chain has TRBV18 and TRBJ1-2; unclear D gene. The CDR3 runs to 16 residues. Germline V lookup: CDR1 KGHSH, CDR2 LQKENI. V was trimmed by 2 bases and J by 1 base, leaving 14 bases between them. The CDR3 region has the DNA TGTGCCAGCTCACCAGTCAACGCAGGCCTTAACTATGGCTACACCTTC. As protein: CASSPVNAGLNYGYTF.

DNA of the CDR3: TGCGCCAGCAGCGGGACAGACAACCTCCTCGGAAACACCATATATTTT. Its protein is CASSGTDNLLGNTIYF. The chain carries TRBV5-1 and TRBJ1-3; the match to TRBD1 covers 7 bases. The germline gives CDR1 SGHRS, CDR2 YFSETQ. V shed 4 bases, J shed 4 bases, and the junction held 11 bases outside the gene matches. The CDR3 runs 16 residues.

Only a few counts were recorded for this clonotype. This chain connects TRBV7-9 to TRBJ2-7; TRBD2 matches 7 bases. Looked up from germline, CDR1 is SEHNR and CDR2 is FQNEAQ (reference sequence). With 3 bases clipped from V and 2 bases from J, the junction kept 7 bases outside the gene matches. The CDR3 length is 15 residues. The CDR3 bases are TGTGCCAGCAGCTTTCCCCAGCGGGGCACCTACGAGCAGTACTTC. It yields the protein CASSFPQRGTYEQYF.

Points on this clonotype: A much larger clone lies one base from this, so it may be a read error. The chain's CDR3 is CAPRGGEVSYEQYF. The CDR3 DNA is TGTGCCCCCCGGGGCGGGGAGGTCTCCTACGAGCAGTACTTC. The chain carries TRBV10-3 and TRBJ2-5, with a tentative D call TRBD2 (6 bases). TRBJ2-7 matches the DNA end more closely, so the J call is doubtful. This CDR3 region has 14 residues. Looked up from germline, CDR1 is ENHRY and CDR2 is SYGVKD.

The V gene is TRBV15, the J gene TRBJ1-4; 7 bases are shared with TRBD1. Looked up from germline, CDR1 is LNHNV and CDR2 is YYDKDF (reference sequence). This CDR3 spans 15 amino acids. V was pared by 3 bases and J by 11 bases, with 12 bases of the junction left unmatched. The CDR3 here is CATSSENRGLGKLFF. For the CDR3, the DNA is TGTGCCACCAGCAGCGAGAACAGGGGTTTGGGGAAACTGTTTTTT. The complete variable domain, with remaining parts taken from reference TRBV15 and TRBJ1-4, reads DAMVIQNPRYQVTQFGKPVTLSCSQTLNHNVMYWYQQKSSQAPKLLFHYYDKDFNNEADTPDNFQSRRPNTSFCFLDIRSPGLGDTAMYLCATSSENRGLGKLFFGSGTQLSVL.

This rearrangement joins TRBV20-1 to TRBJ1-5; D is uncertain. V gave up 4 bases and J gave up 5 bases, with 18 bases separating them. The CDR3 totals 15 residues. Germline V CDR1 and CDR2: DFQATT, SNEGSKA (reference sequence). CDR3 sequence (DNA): TGCAGTGCTAAAATGGATGAAAGGAGCGATCAGCCCCAGCATTTT. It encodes CSAKMDERSDQPQHF.

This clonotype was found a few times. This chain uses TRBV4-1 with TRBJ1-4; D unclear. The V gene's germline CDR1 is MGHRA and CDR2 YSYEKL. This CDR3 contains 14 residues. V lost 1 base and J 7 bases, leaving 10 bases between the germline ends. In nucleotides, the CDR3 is TGCGCCAGCAGCCAAGTGAAGGGATTTGAAAAACTGTTTTTT. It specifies CASSQVKGFEKLFF.